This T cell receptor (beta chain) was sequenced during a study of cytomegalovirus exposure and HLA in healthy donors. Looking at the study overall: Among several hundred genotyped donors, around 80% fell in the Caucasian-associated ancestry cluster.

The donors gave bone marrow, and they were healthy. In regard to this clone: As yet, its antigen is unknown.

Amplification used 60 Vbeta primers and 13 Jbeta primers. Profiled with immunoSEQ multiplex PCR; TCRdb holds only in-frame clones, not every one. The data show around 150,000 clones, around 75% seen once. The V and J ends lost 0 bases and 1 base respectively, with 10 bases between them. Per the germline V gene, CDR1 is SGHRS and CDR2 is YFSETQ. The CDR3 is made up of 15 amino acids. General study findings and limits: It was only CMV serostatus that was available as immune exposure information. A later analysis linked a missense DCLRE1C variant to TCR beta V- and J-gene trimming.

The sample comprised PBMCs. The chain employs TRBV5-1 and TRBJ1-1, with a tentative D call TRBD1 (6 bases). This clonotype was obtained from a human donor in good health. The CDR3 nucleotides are TGCGCCAGCAGCTTGGAACCAGGGGCGAACACTGAAGCTTTCTTT. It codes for CASSLEPGANTEAFF. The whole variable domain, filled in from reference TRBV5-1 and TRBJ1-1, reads KAGVTQTPRYLIKTRGQQVTLSCSPISGHRSVSWYQQTPGQGLQFLFEYFSETQRNKGNFPGRFSGRQFSNSRSEMNVSTLELGDSALYLCASSLEPGANTEAFFGQGTRLTVV.